This paragraph covers one T cell receptor beta chain sequence. This entry comes from a study of blood T cell repertoires in COVID-19. Study overall: The United States, Italy and Spain supplied acute and convalescent COVID-19 samples.

Original analysis: Amplified reference gene primers provided the basis for estimating nucleated cell counts. Data came from immunoSEQ multiplex PCR; TCRdb stores just in-frame clones and leaves some out. V, J and clone size reflect that table, while D and trimming were determined from the DNA. Among fewer than 400,000 clones, approximately 86% were seen once, and the ten largest hold 3%. Trimming cost V 3 bases and J 1 base; bases outside gene matches: 11. CDR3 length equals 18 residues. Germline V lookup: CDR1 SGHDT, CDR2 YYEEEE. The clonotype originates from a human donor in a cohort sampled during active COVID-19. Material for sequencing was peripheral blood. The gene calls are TRBV5-6 and TRBJ1-3; 9 bases map to TRBD1. The CDR3 region is CASSSLRDRVASGNTIYF. As DNA, the CDR3 is TGTGCCAGCAGCTCCCTCCGGGACAGGGTCGCTTCTGGAAACACCATATATTTT. The variable domain in full, with the rest retrieved from reference TRBV5-6 and TRBJ1-3, is DAGVTQSPTHLIKTRGQQVTLRCSPKSGHDTVSWYQQALGQGPQFIFQYYEEEERQRGNFPDRFSGHQFPNYSSELNVNALLLGDSALYLCASSSLRDRVASGNTIYFGEGSWLTVV.